This T cell receptor (beta chain) was recovered during a study of immune heterogeneity within non-small cell lung tumors. As to this clonotype: A much larger clone lies a single base off, so this may be a read error.

Bulk tumor genomic DNA served as template, at 600 ng per sample. Multiple biopsies spaced far apart were taken from each primary tumor during surgery. Enrolled patients presented with newly diagnosed, previously untreated non-small cell lung cancer and underwent curative surgery. The CDR3 extends over 13 amino acids. Trimming shortened V by 4 bases and J by 7 bases, and 14 bases separated the two germline ends. The germline V gene encodes CDR1 SGDLS and CDR2 YYNGEE. Multiplex PCR relied on 32 V and 13 J primers to amplify TCR beta CDR3. A single record per CDR3 protein comes from TCRdb applying MiXCR to the multiplex PCR reads. The table has roughly 4,000 distinct CDR3 sequences, about 25% seen once.

Sequencing input: lung tumor tissue. This TCR came from a man aged 45 to 65 with non-small cell lung cancer. This sequence joins TRBV9 and TRBJ2-5; the D is unclear. CDR3: CASSPPEVVTQYF. CDR3 sequence (DNA): TGTGCCAGCAGCCCCCCTGAGGTCGTGACCCAGTACTTC.